This T cell receptor beta chain was recovered during a study of blood T cell repertoires in COVID-19. On the study more broadly: Whether acute or convalescent, the COVID-19 samples came from the United States, Italy and Spain. The analysed material was cDNA or gDNA that came from T cells, B-cell-depleted T cells, or PBMCs.

Germline V gene lookup returns CDR1 SQVTM and CDR2 ANQGSEA. The CDR3 contains 12 residues. The V gene lost 8 bases and the J gene lost 4 bases, with 14 bases spanning the gap. Original methodology: Amplified reference gene primers provided the basis for estimating nucleated cell counts. Measured with immunoSEQ multiplex PCR; TCRdb has only the in-frame clones, and not every one. V, J and clone size derive from that table, while D and trimming were established from the DNA sequence. In the table there are around 200,000 clones, about 87% of which are singletons. Sequencing was performed on peripheral blood. This chain uses TRBV29-1 with TRBJ1-2; maybe TRBD1 (6 bases). This TCR was recovered from a man in his fifties or sixties who had recovered from COVID-19. CDR3 sequence reads: CSSSRGRYGYTF. The CDR3 coding sequence is TGCAGCTCGAGCAGGGGCCGCTATGGCTACACCTTC. Drawing the rest from reference TRBV29-1 and TRBJ1-2, the complete variable domain is SAVISQKPSRDICQRGTSLTIQCQVDSQVTMMFWYRQQPGQSLTLIATANQGSEATYESGFVIDKFPISRPNLTFSTLTVSNMSPEDSSIYLCSSSRGRYGYTFGSGTRLTVV.